This entry lists 13 T cell receptor beta chains sequenced from one sample in a study of lymphopenia after photon versus proton radiotherapy. Generated by immunoSEQ multiplex PCR, the TCRdb table keeps only in-frame clones and is missing some. The sample consists of approximately 80,000 clones, about four fifths of them appearing once. Material: peripheral blood, obtained from a patient treated with proton-based radiotherapy. These TCRs come from a man in his 60s with pancreatic cancer.

The V call is TRBV19, the J call TRBJ2-2, with 9 bases lining up with TRBD1. The CDR3 runs to 17 residues. J was trimmed by 4 bases and V by 6 bases; bases with no gene match: 12. Germline CDR1 LNHDA, CDR2 SQIVND (reference sequence). CDR3 in DNA: TGTGCCAGTAGCGCCCCCCCCGGGACAGGGACCACCGGGGAGCTGTTTTTT. It translates to CASSAPPGTGTTGELFF.

This chain uses TRBV9 with TRBJ2-5; TRBD1 matches at 8 bases. The V and J ends lost 3 bases and 5 bases, in that order; junction bases with no gene match: 9. In germline, CDR1 is SGDLS, CDR2 YYNGEE. The CDR3 covers 15 residues. This chain's CDR3 is CASSATGGSRETQYF. The CDR3 nucleotides read TGTGCCAGCAGCGCAACAGGGGGATCACGGGAGACCCAGTACTTC.

The chain joins TRBV11-2 to TRBJ2-1; D unclear. Germline V gene sequence: CDR1 SGHAT, CDR2 FQNNGV. This CDR3 comprises 14 residues. V shed 0 bases and J shed 13 bases, with 16 bases lying between them. The CDR3 loop reads CASSLDQPSIRQFF. Written as DNA, the CDR3 is TGTGCCAGCAGCTTAGATCAACCCAGTATCAGACAGTTCTTC.

This rearrangement joins TRBV11-1 to TRBJ1-6; 11 bases are shared with TRBD1. The CDR3 has 14 residues. Germline V gene lookup returns CDR1 SGHAT and CDR2 FQDESV (reference sequence). Unmatched junction bases numbered 4, after V lost 6 bases and J lost 9 bases. This CDR3 reads CASRKDRGLSPLHF. The CDR3 coding sequence is TGTGCCAGCAGAAAGGACAGGGGGCTTTCACCCCTCCACTTT.

The chain couples TRBV7-8 to TRBJ2-1; D is undetermined. The germline V gene has CDR1 SGHVS and CDR2 FQNEAQ. CDR3 size: 13 residues. V was shortened by 1 base and J by 9 bases, with 10 bases between the two germline ends. CDR3 bases: TGTGCCAGCAGCTTAGGAAACTCAGGTGAGCAGTTCTTC. As protein: CASSLGNSGEQFF.

This clone was seen a few times. V is TRBV6-6 and J is TRBJ2-2; D remains ambiguous. V was pared by 7 bases and J by 4 bases, with 4 bases between. The CDR3 contains 11 residues. The germline CDR1 and CDR2 sequences are MNHNY and SVGAGI (reference sequence). CDR3 sequence reads: CASTSTGELFF. The CDR3 DNA follows: TGTGCCAGCACCTCCACCGGGGAGCTGTTTTTT.

The chain has TRBV9 and TRBJ2-7; D could derive from TRBD1 or TRBD2 (5 bases each). The germline V gene encodes CDR1 SGDLS and CDR2 YYNGEE. Trimming took off 2 bases at V and 5 bases at J, with 11 bases between the two ends. The CDR3 has 13 amino acids. For the CDR3, the DNA is TGTGCCAGCAGCGTGAGGGGCGGTAACGAGCAGTACTTC. Translated, it gives CASSVRGGNEQYF.

The chain carries TRBV18 and TRBJ1-4; possibly TRBD1 for D (5 bases). The germline V gene has CDR1 KGHSH and CDR2 LQKENI. The CDR3 is 16 amino acids. V lost 2 bases to trimming and J lost 0 bases, with 10 bases between them. CDR3 loop: CASSPTGPATNEKLFF. The CDR3 DNA is TGTGCCAGCTCACCAACAGGACCTGCAACTAATGAAAAACTGTTTTTT.

This clone was seen a single time. This sequence joins TRBV12-5 and TRBJ1-2; no clear D. The CDR3 has 13 amino acids. Trimming took off 9 bases at V and 3 bases at J, with 14 bases between the two ends. Germline CDR1 and CDR2: LGHNT and FRNRAP. CDR3 protein: CASPQRDYYGYTF. CDR3 DNA sequence: TGTGCTAGCCCCCAGAGAGATTACTATGGCTACACCTTC. Based on the CDR3 plus reference TRBV12-5 and TRBJ1-2, the full variable domain is DARVTQTPRHKVTEMGQEVTMRCQPILGHNTVFWYRQTMMQGLELLAYFRNRAPLDDSGMPKDRFSAEMPDATLATLKIQPSEPRDSAVYFCASPQRDYYGYTFGSGTRLTVV.

This clone has a handful of counts. The V call is TRBV4-1, the J call TRBJ2-7; TRBD1 aligns across 8 bases. This CDR3 has 15 residues. The junction had 7 bases not matched to a gene; V was cut back by 4 bases and J by 2 bases. Germline CDR1 and CDR2: MGHRA and YSYEKL. The CDR3 sequence is CASSPDRGSAYEQYF. The CDR3 coding sequence is TGCGCCAGCAGCCCTGACAGGGGATCTGCCTACGAGCAGTACTTC.

This sequence joins TRBV7-8 and TRBJ1-3; 8 nucleotides agree with TRBD1. The CDR3 totals 17 residues. Germline CDR1 SGHVS, CDR2 FQNEAQ. Trimming cost V 4 bases and J 4 bases; bases outside gene matches: 12. The CDR3 reads CASSSLHGQGSGNTIYF. The DNA for the CDR3 is TGTGCCAGCAGCTCCTTACATGGACAGGGTTCGGGAAACACCATATATTTT.

On this clone: A junction end diverges from the germline sequence, so it may reflect a read error. The chain links TRBV5-6 to TRBJ2-7; a possible D gene is TRBD1 (5 bases). CDR1 and CDR2 from the germline V gene are SGHDT and YYEEEE. The CDR3 totals 13 residues. The CDR3 loop is CASRVDTRSPPIF. The CDR3 bases are TGTGCCAGCAGGGTGGACACTCGGAGTCCTCCTATCTTC.

The chain carries TRBV7-3 and TRBJ2-1; TRBD2 matches 7 bases. CDR3 size: 14 residues. The trim removed 8 bases at V and 5 bases at J, leaving 9 bases unmatched. Germline CDR1 SGHTA, CDR2 FQGTGA. CDR3 in DNA: TGTGCCAGCGCTCCTGGCGGGAGCCACAATGAGCAGTTCTTC. Its translation is CASAPGGSHNEQFF.